Below, one TCR beta chain is given with its context. The entry originates in a study of read filtering for tumor transcriptome and immune sequencing. The wider study: Among patients, approximately 17 were male and more than 11 female, aged roughly 45 to 85 (mean around 66).

The library was built from about 400 ng RNA with molecular barcoded adaptors for alpha/delta and beta/gamma chains. Via MiXCR, TCRdb re-called the reads, giving one row per CDR3 protein. The profile shows fewer than 150,000 distinct CDR3 sequences, roughly 13% of them singletons. The CDR3 covers 15 residues. V was cut by 5 bases and J by 0 bases, with 14 bases left in between. Germline V gene sequence: CDR1 SQVTM, CDR2 ANQGSEA. Sequenced material: a population of CD138-negative cells sorted from bone marrow. The chain joins TRBV29-1 to TRBJ2-1, with D tentatively TRBD1 or TRBD2 (6 bases each). This TCR derives from a donor aged 40 or over with multiple myeloma. The CDR3 nucleotides are TGCAGCGTTCCTGAGGGGGGTAGCTCCTACAATGAGCAGTTCTTC. Its protein is CSVPEGGSSYNEQFF.